This T cell receptor (beta chain) was documented in a study of tumor and adjacent non-tumor tissue in lung cancer. Across the whole study: The patients, about nine men and 4 to 6 women, were roughly 30 to 76 with stage I to III disease.

RNA was extracted from bulk tissue without any cell sorting. The library came from three nested PCR rounds adapted from ARM-PCR protocols. TCRdb recomputed calls from the multiplex PCR reads with MiXCR, one row per CDR3 protein. The sample lists under 100,000 distinct CDR3 sequences; 55% to 70% were seen once. Sequences were obtained from lung tumor tissue. This receptor was obtained from a woman between 65 and 79 years old with non-small cell lung cancer.

CDR3 loop: CASSNGPAGQYEQYF. In nucleotides, the CDR3 is TGTGCCAGCAGTAACGGACCAGCGGGACAGTATGAGCAGTACTTC. The chain joins TRBV6-6 to TRBJ2-7; TRBD1 or TRBD2 may be the D gene (7 bases each). V shed 5 bases and J shed 7 bases, with 21 bases lying between them. The CDR3 contains 15 residues. Germline V gene lookup returns CDR1 MNHNY and CDR2 SVGAGI (reference sequence).